This T cell receptor beta chain was recorded in a study of T cell responses to AZD1222 COVID-19 vaccine. Study findings and constraints: Clonal diversity may have been underestimated, and the donors were mostly white British, with more females than males. Spike-specific TCR breadth and depth grew following two AZD1222 doses. The study found vaccine-associated CD4 TCRs spanning spike, dominant at 160-218 and 743-854.

Generated by immunoSEQ multiplex PCR, the TCRdb table keeps only in-frame clones and is missing some. The sample yields 180,000 or so clones, over 90% seen once. Of note for this clone: Its antigen is unidentified.

Material: peripheral blood, obtained on day 0 of AZD1222 vaccination. This clonotype originated in an adult in good health.

This CDR3 is CASSPGLKETQYF. The CDR3 DNA reads as TGTGCCAGCAGCCCCGGACTAAAAGAGACCCAGTACTTC. V and J are TRBV3-1 (or the pseudogene TRBV3-2) and TRBJ2-5; D is possibly TRBD2 (6 bases). Trimming left V 4 bases short and J 3 bases short, with 9 bases between. Germline V CDR1 and CDR2: LGHDT, YNNKEL (reference sequence). This CDR3 spans 13 amino acids.